Following are 16 T cell receptor beta chains from one sample sequenced in a study of blood T cell repertoires in COVID-19. The repertoire was sequenced with immunoSEQ multiplex PCR; TCRdb's copy has only in-frame clones and lacks some. The data contain 120,000 or so clones, roughly 90% of them singletons. Sequences were obtained from peripheral blood. The source is a man aged 45-65 years with acute or convalescent COVID-19.

This sequence joins TRBV9 and TRBJ1-2, with 12 bases lining up with TRBD1. Germline V gene data show CDR1 as SGDLS and CDR2 as YYNGEE. The CDR3 totals 17 residues. V dropped 2 bases and J dropped 8; count of bases not matched to a gene: 13. The CDR3 spells CASSVPGTGGPGGGYTF. Here the CDR3 DNA reads TGTGCCAGCAGCGTTCCCGGGACAGGGGGCCCCGGGGGGGGCTACACCTTC. The full variable domain, rest sourced from reference TRBV9 and TRBJ1-2, is DSGVTQTPKHLITATGQRVTLRCSPRSGDLSVYWYQQSLDQGLQFLIQYYNGEERAKGNILERFSAQQFPDLHSELNLSSLELGDSALYFCASSVPGTGGPGGGYTFGSGTRLTVV.

The CDR3 DNA reads TGTGCCACCATCGTCGACAGTCCCGGGGAGCTGTTTTTT. This encodes CATIVDSPGELFF. The V gene is TRBV2, the J gene TRBJ2-2; tentatively, D is TRBD1 (5 bases). Trimming left V 10 bases short and J 6 bases short, with 15 bases between. There are 13 residues in the CDR3. The germline gives CDR1 SNHLY, CDR2 FYNNEI.

This chain links TRBV3-1 (or the pseudogene TRBV3-2) with TRBJ1-6, with D possibly being TRBD1 (5 bases). The CDR3 sequence is 16 residues long. The germline CDR1 and CDR2 sequences are LGHDT and YNNKEL (reference sequence). Trimming removed 0 bases from V and 4 bases from J, with 10 bases in between. CDR3: CASSQDGDRYNSPLHF. In DNA form, the CDR3 reads TGTGCCAGCAGCCAAGATGGAGACAGATATAATTCACCCCTCCACTTT.

This rearrangement joins TRBV6-5 to TRBJ2-7; perhaps TRBD2 as D (5 bases). V lost 0 bases, J lost 6 bases, and 9 bases lay in between. The CDR3 sequence is 13 residues long. The germline V gene encodes CDR1 MNHEY and CDR2 SVGAGI. Here the CDR3 reads CASSYSRGSEQYF. The CDR3 nucleotides read TGTGCCAGCAGTTACTCGAGAGGGAGCGAGCAGTACTTC.

The chain employs TRBV12-3 or TRBV12-4 and TRBJ2-7; no clear D. V lost 1 base and J 3 bases, leaving 7 bases between the germline ends. CDR3 size: 13 residues. The CDR3 spells CASSLVEDYEQYF. The CDR3, as DNA: TGTGCCAGCAGTTTAGTCGAGGACTACGAGCAGTACTTC.

This rearrangement joins TRBV30 to TRBJ2-3, with 9 bases matching TRBD1. CDR1 is GTSNPN and CDR2 is SVGIG in the germline V gene (reference sequence). The CDR3 totals 13 residues. The CDR3 reads CATTGGRLDTQYF. DNA for the CDR3: TGTGCAACTACAGGGGGCAGGTTAGATACGCAGTATTTT.

The rearrangement joins TRBV6-5 to TRBJ2-7; 10 bases agree with TRBD2. J gave up 5 bases and V 7 bases, and 5 bases lay outside the gene matches. Germline values: CDR1 MNHEY, CDR2 SVGAGI. This CDR3 has 13 amino acids. The CDR3 loop is CASTRAGGHEQYF. DNA for the CDR3: TGTGCCAGCACGCGAGCGGGAGGGCACGAGCAGTACTTC.

The chain employs TRBV5-8 and TRBJ2-5, with TRBD1 matching over 11 bases. There are 15 residues in the CDR3. The J segment lost 5 bases and the V segment lost 4 bases, leaving 7 bases of the junction unmatched. Looked up from germline, CDR1 is SGHTS and CDR2 is YDEGEE. The CDR3 DNA follows: TGTGCCAGCAGCCGTAGGACAGGGGGCGGGGAGACCCAGTACTTC. Its protein is CASSRRTGGGETQYF.

The rearrangement joins TRBV5-5 to TRBJ1-1; perhaps TRBD1 as D (6 bases). This CDR3 has 14 residues. V was shortened by 2 bases and J by 6 bases, with 14 bases between the two germline ends. Looked up from germline, CDR1 is SGHKS and CDR2 is YYEKEE (reference sequence). CDR3 DNA sequence: TGTGCCAGCAGCTTCATAGGGGGAGAGGCTGAAGCTTTCTTT. Protein sequence: CASSFIGGEAEAFF.

The V and J genes are TRBV2 and TRBJ2-7; 8 bases fit TRBD1. This CDR3 has 12 residues. Germline V gives CDR1 SNHLY, CDR2 FYNNEI. Trimming cost V 8 bases and J 7 bases; bases outside gene matches: 7. The CDR3 DNA is TGTGCCAGCCGCGGGACAGGTAATGAGCAGTACTTC. As protein: CASRGTGNEQYF.

The rearrangement joins TRBV5-1 to TRBJ2-3, with TRBD2 matching over 9 bases. There are 16 residues in the CDR3. Losses at the gene ends were 4 bases for V and 0 bases for J; bases not matched to a gene: 6. CDR1 is SGHRS and CDR2 is YFSETQ in the germline V gene. The CDR3 protein is CASSRRLAASTDTQYF. The CDR3 bases are TGCGCCAGCAGCCGCAGACTAGCGGCTAGCACAGATACGCAGTATTTT.

V gene TRBV4-1 combines with J gene TRBJ2-3; possibly TRBD1 for D (5 bases). V was cut by 1 base and J by 1 base, with 9 bases left in between. The length of the CDR3 is 15 residues. CDR1 MGHRA and CDR2 YSYEKL come from the germline V gene. The CDR3 DNA follows: TGCGCCAGCAGCCAAGTCCAAGGGGGCACAGATACGCAGTATTTT. Its protein is CASSQVQGGTDTQYF.

The rearrangement joins TRBV10-1 to TRBJ2-1; 7 bases map to TRBD2. CDR1 and CDR2 (germline): WNHNN, SYGVQD (reference sequence). CDR3 size: 13 residues. V dropped 4 bases and J dropped 7; count of bases not matched to a gene: 4. The CDR3 sequence is CASSAPSGNEQFF. In DNA form, the CDR3 reads TGCGCCAGCAGTGCTCCTAGCGGTAATGAGCAGTTCTTC.

This clone has only one observation. The chain links TRBV11-2 to TRBJ1-5, with TRBD1 identical over 9 bases. The V segment lost 3 bases and the J segment 7 bases; nucleotides outside the gene matches: 1. The CDR3 totals 13 residues. Germline V lookup: CDR1 SGHAT, CDR2 FQNNGV. The CDR3 nucleotides are TGTGCCAGCAGCTTCGACAGGGGGCAGCCCCAGCATTTT. Amino acids: CASSFDRGQPQHF.

The V gene is TRBV3-1 (or the pseudogene TRBV3-2), the J gene TRBJ2-7; 10 nucleotides match TRBD2. V lost 7 bases and J lost 3; bases outside the gene matches: 3. Germline lookup yields CDR1 LGHDT and CDR2 YNNKEL (reference sequence). This CDR3 contains 13 residues. DNA for the CDR3: TGTGCCAGCATCCCTAGCGGGGGCTACGAGCAGTACTTC. This codes for CASIPSGGYEQYF.

The rearrangement uses TRBV5-5 and TRBJ1-4, with D unresolved. Germline CDR1 reads SGHKS; CDR2 reads YYEKEE (reference sequence). The CDR3 extends over 14 amino acids. The V gene lost 2 bases and the J gene lost 0 bases, with 5 bases spanning the gap. The CDR3 loop is CASSFEATNEKLFF. CDR3 nucleotides: TGTGCCAGCAGCTTTGAGGCAACTAATGAAAAACTGTTTTTT.